What follows are 28 T cell receptor beta chains derived from one specimen sequenced in a study of regulatory T cells in long-lasting Graves disease. Time point described: persistent/refractory GD, antithyroid drugs over 5 years with positive TRAb. With RNA extracted from PBMCs as input, the TCR library was made. Arm-PCR with iRepertoire HTBI primers amplified the CDR3 regions for these TCR beta libraries. TCRdb redid the calling of the multiplex PCR reads with MiXCR, one entry per CDR3 protein. The table shows about 660,000 distinct CDR3 sequences, with around 32% occurring only once. The source material was peripheral blood mononuclear cells (PBMCs), sampled when the disease was refractory, from a patient treated with antithyroid drugs. The receptor source for this set is a female donor with Graves disease.

The genes are TRBV18 and TRBJ2-7; TRBD1 matches 12 bases. CDR1 and CDR2 (germline): KGHSH, LQKENI. The CDR3 sequence is 12 residues long. V trimming: 10 bases; J trimming: 5 bases; junction bases outside the gene matches: 3. CDR3 sequence: CATGTGGNEQYF. For the CDR3, the DNA is TGTGCCACCGGGACAGGGGGCAACGAGCAGTACTTC.

The gene calls are TRBV6-1 and TRBJ2-7, with D possibly being TRBD1 (6 bases). This CDR3 contains 15 residues. CDR1 and CDR2 (germline): MNHNS, SASEGT. Trimming took 8 bases from V and 0 from J, leaving 17 bases between them. CDR3 sequence reads: CASGLGAASSYEQYF. CDR3 nucleotides: TGTGCCAGCGGCCTGGGGGCGGCGAGCTCCTACGAGCAGTACTTC.

The gene calls are TRBV3-1 and TRBJ1-5; D gene uncertain. Germline lookup yields CDR1 LGHDT and CDR2 YNNKEL (reference sequence). The CDR3 extends over 16 amino acids. V lost 3 bases and J 2 bases, leaving 14 bases between the germline ends. CDR3 DNA sequence: TGTGCCAGCAGCCAGGGTCGGGCAGTCGGCAATCAGCCCCAGCATTTT. Its translation is CASSQGRAVGNQPQHF.

This clonotype was found a few times. This chain links TRBV29-1 with TRBJ1-1; TRBD1 is a possible D gene (5 bases). Between the trimmed V and J ends, which lost 2 bases and 4 bases, there was a span of 11 bases. The germline V gene has CDR1 SQVTM and CDR2 ANQGSEA. The CDR3 totals 13 residues. The CDR3 bases are TGCAGCGTTGAACGTATAACAGGCACTGAAGCTTTCTTT. Its translation: CSVERITGTEAFF. The full variable domain, rest sourced from reference TRBV29-1 and TRBJ1-1, is SAVISQKPSRDICQRGTSLTIQCQVDSQVTMMFWYRQQPGQSLTLIATANQGSEATYESGFVIDKFPISRPNLTFSTLTVSNMSPEDSSIYLCSVERITGTEAFFGQGTRLTVV.

This clonotype came up a few times. V is TRBV5-1 and J is TRBJ1-5; 11 nucleotides agree with TRBD1. Germline assignment: CDR1 SGHRS and CDR2 YFSETQ. Losses at the gene ends were 5 bases for V and 8 bases for J; bases not matched to a gene: 9. This CDR3 has 15 amino acids. In nucleotides, the CDR3 is TGCGCCAGCAGGTTCGGGACAGGGGGAGGTGAGCCCCAGCATTTT. Translation: CASRFGTGGGEPQHF.

This sequence joins TRBV7-3 and TRBJ2-7; D remains ambiguous. Trimming pared 1 base from V and 3 bases from J, leaving 7 bases between. This CDR3 contains 13 residues. Per germline, CDR1 SGHTA and CDR2 FQGTGA. Here the CDR3 reads CASSLSANYEQYF. CDR3 nucleotides: TGTGCCAGCAGCTTAAGTGCTAACTACGAGCAGTACTTC.

The chain combines TRBV19 with TRBJ1-1, with D perhaps TRBD1 (6 bases). The length of the CDR3 is 14 residues. Germline values: CDR1 LNHDA, CDR2 SQIVND (reference sequence). Trimming took off 6 bases at V and 1 base at J, with 12 bases between the two ends. For the CDR3, the DNA is TGTGCCAGTAGGGGGATGGACAGGAACACTGAAGCTTTCTTT. It encodes CASRGMDRNTEAFF.

The V and J genes are TRBV7-6 and TRBJ2-7, with 8 nucleotides matching TRBD2. Germline trimming cut 0 bases from V and 7 bases from J; bases unmatched to any gene: 8. This CDR3 is 15 amino acids long. CDR1 is SGHVS and CDR2 is FNYEAQ in the germline V gene. The CDR3: CASSLAPGGPGEQYF. Here the CDR3 DNA reads TGTGCCAGCAGCTTAGCCCCGGGAGGGCCGGGAGAGCAGTACTTC.

The CDR3 DNA is TGCGCCAGCAGCTCTATAACGACAGTACAAGAGACCCAGTACTTC. Residues: CASSSITTVQETQYF. The chain has TRBV5-1 and TRBJ2-5; maybe TRBD1 (5 bases). The CDR3 extends over 15 amino acids. Trimming shortened V by 3 bases and J by 2 bases, and 14 bases separated the two germline ends. CDR1 SGHRS and CDR2 YFSETQ come from the germline V gene.

The chain couples TRBV27 to TRBJ2-2; D might be TRBD2 (6 bases). Germline loops: CDR1 MNHEY, CDR2 SMNVEV (reference sequence). Trimming shortened V by 7 bases and J by 6 bases, and 15 bases separated the two germline ends. The CDR3 loop spans 14 amino acids. As DNA, the CDR3 is TGTGCCAGCAAGTCACTAGCCCAGCCCGGGGAGCTGTTTTTT. Its protein product is CASKSLAQPGELFF.

V and J are TRBV15 and TRBJ1-1; unclear D gene. This CDR3 region has 17 residues. V was trimmed by 1 base and J by 5 bases, leaving 20 bases between them. Germline V gene lookup returns CDR1 LNHNV and CDR2 YYDKDF (reference sequence). The CDR3 spells CATSRVASRKVGTEAFF. As DNA, the CDR3 is TGTGCCACCAGCAGAGTTGCCTCCCGGAAAGTGGGAACTGAAGCTTTCTTT.

This clonotype was picked up a small number of times. A junction end diverges from the germline sequence, so it may reflect a read error. V and J are TRBV6-2 or TRBV6-3 and TRBJ1-5, with 7 bases that match TRBD1. This CDR3 has 18 amino acids. Germline V gene sequence: CDR1 MNHEY, CDR2 SVGEGT. Here the CDR3 reads CASSDSRGHRYSNQPQHF. The CDR3 DNA follows: TGTGCCAGCAGTGACTCGAGGGGGCACCGCTATAGCAATCAGCCCCAGCATTTT.

This clonotype was seen only a few times. The V gene is TRBV12-3 or TRBV12-4, the J gene TRBJ2-7, with 13 bases matching TRBD2. V dropped 5 bases and J dropped 7; count of bases not matched to a gene: 8. This CDR3 has 15 residues. CDR3 nucleotide sequence: TGTGCCAGCAGTAAACTAGCGGGAGGGCTTGGGGAGCAGTACTTC. This translates into CASSKLAGGLGEQYF.

The rearrangement uses TRBV19 and TRBJ2-4; 7 nucleotides line up with TRBD1. CDR3 length: 13 residues. Trimming took 7 bases from V and 7 from J; bases not matched to a gene: 7. CDR1 and CDR2 from the germline V gene are LNHDA and SQIVND (reference sequence). The CDR3 region has the DNA TGTGCCAGTAATGACAGGGAAGGGAACATTCAGTACTTC. Protein product: CASNDREGNIQYF.

Written as DNA, the CDR3 is TGCAGCGTGGTTAGGGGGCGGTACGAGCAGTACTTC. Amino acid sequence: CSVVRGRYEQYF. The chain joins TRBV29-1 to TRBJ2-7; 7 bases fit TRBD1. This CDR3 spans 12 amino acids. Per germline, CDR1 SQVTM and CDR2 ANQGSEA. Trimming removed 6 bases from V and 4 bases from J; junction bases left unmatched: 6.

This clonotype showed up just a few times. The chain joins TRBV20-1 to TRBJ1-2; D is perhaps TRBD1 (6 bases). The CDR3 extends over 14 amino acids. CDR1 DFQATT and CDR2 SNEGSKA come from the germline V gene (reference sequence). Trimming removed 3 bases at V and 9 bases at J, with 20 bases between. The CDR3 region has the DNA TGCAGTGCTAGGGAAGGACAGACTCTATGGAGCTACACCTTC. Encoded protein: CSAREGQTLWSYTF.

The chain recombines TRBV12-3 or TRBV12-4 with TRBJ1-1; a weak D match, TRBD1 (5 bases). The CDR3 is 15 amino acids. Trimming removed 6 bases from V and 1 base from J, with 15 bases in between. CDR3 region: CASRSLGAQNTEAFF. CDR3 coding DNA: TGTGCCAGCAGGTCCCTAGGGGCCCAGAACACTGAAGCTTTCTTT.

This clonotype was counted ten times or more. The chain recombines TRBV24-1 with TRBJ2-5; 11 nucleotides align to TRBD1. The V gene's germline CDR1 is KGHDR and CDR2 SFDVKD. The CDR3 contains 17 residues. Trimming cost V 4 bases and J 5 bases; bases outside gene matches: 11. The CDR3 DNA reads TGTGCCACCAGTGACCGGAACCTGGACAGGGGGCGTGAGACCCAGTACTTC. Translating it yields CATSDRNLDRGRETQYF.

This clonotype was counted a single time. V gene TRBV20-1 combines with J gene TRBJ2-7, with unresolved D. The CDR3 is made up of 11 amino acids. V was pared by 6 bases and J by 2 bases, with 8 bases between. Per germline, CDR1 DFQATT and CDR2 SNEGSKA (reference sequence). The CDR3 DNA reads as TGCAGTGCCCGACAAGCCTACGAGCAGTACTTC. Its protein product is CSARQAYEQYF.

The V call is TRBV19, the J call TRBJ1-1, with a weak D call TRBD1 (6 bases). Germline-derived CDR1 and CDR2 are LNHDA and SQIVND (reference sequence). V was pared by 5 bases and J by 10 bases, with 14 bases between. This CDR3 spans 12 amino acids. The CDR3 nucleotides read TGTGCCAGTAGTGTGACAGGCGGCCGAGCTTTCTTT. Translation gives CASSVTGGRAFF. Using reference TRBV19 and TRBJ1-1 for the parts outside the CDR3, the full variable domain is DGGITQSPKYLFRKEGQNVTLSCEQNLNHDAMYWYRQDPGQGLRLIYYSQIVNDFQKGDIAEGYSVSREKKESFPLTVTSAQKNPTAFYLCASSVTGGRAFFGQGTRLTVV.

In this sample, this clonotype turned up many times. The V gene is TRBV27, the J gene TRBJ1-6; TRBD1 matches at 9 bases. CDR3 size: 14 residues. V was clipped by 4 bases and J by 7 bases; unmatched bases: 2. Germline V gene lookup returns CDR1 MNHEY and CDR2 SMNVEV (reference sequence). The CDR3 DNA reads as TGTGCCAGCAGTTCCGGGACAGGGAATTCACCCCTCCACTTT. Translating gives CASSSGTGNSPLHF.

The CDR3 protein is CASSRNLGEANYGYTF. Written as DNA, the CDR3 is TGTGCCAGCAGCCGAAACCTGGGTGAAGCTAACTATGGCTACACCTTC. The V and J genes are TRBV7-2 and TRBJ1-2, with no clear D. V dropped 5 bases and J dropped 0 bases, with 16 bases sitting between them. The CDR3 consists of 16 residues. From germline, CDR1 is SGHTA and CDR2 FQGNSA.

This clonotype was counted only a few times. The rearrangement joins TRBV2 to TRBJ1-2; possible D gene TRBD1, 6 bases. Deletions cut 3 bases from V and 7 bases from J, with 12 bases between. Germline CDR1 SNHLY, CDR2 FYNNEI. The CDR3 extends over 13 amino acids. The CDR3 sequence: CASSDEGGPGYTF. Written as DNA, the CDR3 is TGTGCCAGCAGTGATGAGGGGGGACCTGGCTACACCTTC.

This rearrangement joins TRBV3-1 to TRBJ1-3; TRBD1 matches at 7 bases. The germline CDR1 and CDR2 sequences are LGHDT and YNNKEL (reference sequence). The trim removed 8 bases at V and 0 bases at J, leaving 16 bases unmatched. The CDR3 covers 18 residues. This CDR3 is CASSPRDSPTPSGNTIYF. The CDR3 DNA follows: TGTGCCAGCTCACCAAGGGACAGCCCGACACCCTCTGGAAACACCATATATTTT. The full variable domain, with the rest looked up from reference TRBV3-1 and TRBJ1-3, is DTAVSQTPKYLVTQMGNDKSIKCEQNLGHDTMYWYKQDSKKFLKIMFSYNNKELIINETVPNRFSPKSPDKAHLNLHINSLELGDSAVYFCASSPRDSPTPSGNTIYFGEGSWLTVV.

This clonotype has more than one count but fewer than ten. The J gene is TRBJ1-2, the V gene TRBV5-1; 12 positions match TRBD1. CDR3 length: 15 amino acids. Germline values: CDR1 SGHRS, CDR2 YFSETQ. V trimming: 5 bases; J trimming: 6 bases; junction bases outside the gene matches: 8. The CDR3 here is CASRTGTGGENGYTF. CDR3 DNA: TGCGCCAGCAGAACCGGGACAGGGGGCGAGAATGGCTACACCTTC.

The chain has TRBV10-1 and TRBJ2-2; 8 bases are shared with TRBD2. CDR1 and CDR2 (germline): WNHNN, SYGVQD (reference sequence). V shed 7 bases and J 1 base; nucleotides not matched to a gene: 5. The CDR3 covers 15 residues. CDR3 in DNA: TGCGCCAGCACCGATAGCGGGGTGAACACCGGGGAGCTGTTTTTT. Its translation: CASTDSGVNTGELFF.

Details on this clonotype: This clone may be a read error of a much larger clone one base away. The rearrangement joins TRBV12-3 or TRBV12-4 to TRBJ2-7, with D unclear. The CDR3 consists of 16 residues. Trimming left V 5 bases short and J 0 bases short, with 17 bases between. CDR3 DNA sequence: TGTGCCAGCAGTGAAGCTCTAGGGCAGAACTCCTACGAGCAGTACTTC. Its translation: CASSEALGQNSYEQYF.

A few counts support this clonotype. The chain links TRBV14 to TRBJ2-2; the D gene could be TRBD1 or TRBD2 (5 bases each). From germline, CDR1 is SGHDN and CDR2 FVKESK. V lost 3 bases and J lost 5, with 13 bases in between. The CDR3 has 15 residues. This chain's CDR3 is CASSQNNRRTGELFF. The CDR3 region has the DNA TGTGCCAGCAGCCAGAATAACAGGAGGACCGGGGAGCTGTTTTTT.